This TCR beta chain was observed in a study of T cell repertoires in aging, cancer and after chemotherapy. Across the whole study: Repeat sampling of healthy donors over several months to years showed clear clonal overlap.

This CDR3 spans 17 amino acids. CDR1 is SGHNT, CDR2 YENEEA, per germline. With 5 bases removed from V and 1 base from J, the gap between germline ends came to 21 bases. Multiplex touch-down PCR with TRB-A/B primers amplified rearranged V-D-J TRB sequences. TCRdb reanalysed the multiplex PCR reads using MiXCR and keeps one entry per CDR3 protein. In the table there are 9,400 or so distinct CDR3 sequences, 39% of which are singletons. Regarding this clonotype: Its antigen remains unknown.

Peripheral blood genomic DNA, not sorted cells or RNA, was the template. Study-level points and caveats: Untreated cancer patients had significantly lower blood TCR diversity than age-matched healthy donors.

J is TRBJ2-7 and V is TRBV11-3, with D perhaps being TRBD1 or TRBD2 (5 bases each). This TCR came from a human donor in good health. Sample: blood. The CDR3 DNA follows: TGTGCCAGCAGCCCCCCCCACCGGGGACCCCGTTCCTACGAGCAGTACTTC. It is translated as CASSPPHRGPRSYEQYF.